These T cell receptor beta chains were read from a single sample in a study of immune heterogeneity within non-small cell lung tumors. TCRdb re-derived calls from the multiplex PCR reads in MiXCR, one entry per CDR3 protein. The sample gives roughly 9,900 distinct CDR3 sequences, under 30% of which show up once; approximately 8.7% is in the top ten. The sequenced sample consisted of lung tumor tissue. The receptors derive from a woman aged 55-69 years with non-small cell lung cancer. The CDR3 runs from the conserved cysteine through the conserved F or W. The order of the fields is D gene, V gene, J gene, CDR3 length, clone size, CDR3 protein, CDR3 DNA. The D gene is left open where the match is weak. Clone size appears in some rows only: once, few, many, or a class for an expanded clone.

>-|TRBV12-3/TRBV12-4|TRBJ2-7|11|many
CASSYGYEQYF
TGTGCCAGCAGTTATGGCTACGAGCAGTACTTC
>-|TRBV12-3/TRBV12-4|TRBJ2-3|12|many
CASSLDTDTQYF
TGTGCCAGCAGTTTGGATACAGATACGCAGTATTTT
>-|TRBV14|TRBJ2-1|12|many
CASSQDWGESFF
TGTGCCAGCAGCCAAGATTGGGGGGAGTCGTTCTTC
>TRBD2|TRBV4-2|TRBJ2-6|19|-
CASSQFLAAGVSGANVLTF
TGTGCCAGCAGCCAATTCCTGGCGGCGGGAGTTAGTGGGGCCAACGTCCTGACTTTC
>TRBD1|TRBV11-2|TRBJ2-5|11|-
CASRYRGTQYF
TGTGCCAGCAGATACAGGGGGACCCAGTACTTC
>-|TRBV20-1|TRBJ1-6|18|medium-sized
CSANLIGLIDKDNSPLHF
TGCAGTGCTAACCTCATAGGCCTAATCGACAAAGATAATTCACCCCTCCACTTT
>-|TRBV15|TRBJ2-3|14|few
CATSYRVGADTQYF
TGTGCCACCAGCTACCGAGTGGGGGCAGATACGCAGTATTTT
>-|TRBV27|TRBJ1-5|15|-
CASSERATFNQPQHF
TGTGCCAGCAGCGAGAGGGCAACCTTCAATCAGCCCCAGCATTTT
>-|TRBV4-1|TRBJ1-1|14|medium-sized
CASSPGGANTEAFF
TGCGCCAGCAGCCCAGGTGGGGCTAACACTGAAGCTTTCTTT
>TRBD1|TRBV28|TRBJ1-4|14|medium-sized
CAGKSGTGNEKLFF
TGTGCCGGCAAATCCGGGACAGGGAATGAAAAACTGTTTTTT
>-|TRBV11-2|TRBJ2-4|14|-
CASSLLGGANIQYF
TGTGCCAGCAGCTTATTAGGGGGGGCGAACATTCAGTACTTC
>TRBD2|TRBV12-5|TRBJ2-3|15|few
CASGFTTGGADTQYF
TGTGCTAGTGGTTTCACGACGGGAGGGGCAGATACGCAGTATTTT
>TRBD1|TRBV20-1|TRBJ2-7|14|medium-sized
CSATRQGPSYEQYF
TGCAGTGCCACGAGACAGGGCCCATCCTACGAGCAGTACTTC
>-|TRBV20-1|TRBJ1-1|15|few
CSARDLGQGSTEAFF
TGCAGTGCTAGAGATCTTGGGCAGGGGAGCACTGAAGCTTTCTTT
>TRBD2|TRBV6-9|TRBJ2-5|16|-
CASSYRGGIGQETQYF
TGTGCCAGCAGTTACCGGGGGGGCATTGGCCAAGAGACCCAGTACTTC
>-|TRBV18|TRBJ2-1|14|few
CASSPPSTYNEQFF
TGTGCCAGCTCACCACCGTCCACCTACAATGAGCAGTTCTTC
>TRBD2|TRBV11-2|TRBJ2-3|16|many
CASRAAGGLNTDTQYF
TGTGCCAGCAGGGCAGCGGGAGGTCTTAACACAGATACGCAGTATTTT
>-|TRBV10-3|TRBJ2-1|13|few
CAISREMKNEQFF
TGTGCCATCAGTCGGGAAATGAAGAATGAGCAGTTCTTC
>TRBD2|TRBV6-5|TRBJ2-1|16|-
CASSSVRTSGGNEQFF
TGTGCCAGCAGTTCCGTAAGGACTAGCGGGGGAAATGAGCAGTTCTTC
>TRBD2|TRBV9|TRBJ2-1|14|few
CASSNLAGLNEQFF
TGTGCCAGCAGCAATCTAGCGGGACTCAATGAGCAGTTCTTC
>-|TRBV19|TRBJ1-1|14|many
CASRHRTLDTEAFF
TGTGCCAGTAGGCATCGGACTTTAGACACTGAAGCTTTCTTT
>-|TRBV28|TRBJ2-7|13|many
CASSRYGFYEQYF
TGTGCCAGCAGTCGTTACGGATTCTACGAGCAGTACTTC
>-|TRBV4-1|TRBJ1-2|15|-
CASSQADRLSNGYTF
TGCGCCAGCAGCCAAGCTGACAGATTGAGCAATGGCTACACCTTC
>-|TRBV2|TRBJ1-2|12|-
CASSQAIGGYTF
TGTGCCAGCAGTCAGGCCATAGGAGGCTACACCTTC
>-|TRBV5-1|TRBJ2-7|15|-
CSSSLGLGPAYEQYF
TGCTCCAGCAGCTTGGGTCTGGGGCCGGCCTACGAGCAGTACTTC
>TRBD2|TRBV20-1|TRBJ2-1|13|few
CSAGRLAGDEQFF
TGCAGTGCGGGTCGGCTAGCGGGTGATGAGCAGTTCTTC
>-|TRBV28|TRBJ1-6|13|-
CASKRTDNSPLHF
TGTGCCAGCAAGAGAACCGATAATTCACCCCTCCACTTT
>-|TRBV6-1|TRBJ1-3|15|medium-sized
CASSPGTSSGNTIYF
TGTGCCAGCAGCCCCGGGACAAGCTCTGGAAACACCATATATTTT
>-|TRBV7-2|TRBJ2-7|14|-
CASSLDLLTYEQYF
TGTGCCAGCAGCTTAGACTTACTCACCTACGAGCAGTACTTC
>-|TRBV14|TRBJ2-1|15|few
CASSQQAGPYNEQFF
TGTGCCAGCAGCCAACAGGCGGGACCGTACAATGAGCAGTTCTTC
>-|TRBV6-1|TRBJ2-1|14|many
CASSRAVSYNEQFF
TGTGCCAGCAGTCGGGCAGTTTCCTACAATGAGCAGTTCTTC
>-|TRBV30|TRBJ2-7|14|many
CAWSVIGGRYVQYF
TGTGCCTGGAGTGTCATCGGAGGTCGCTACGTGCAGTACTTC
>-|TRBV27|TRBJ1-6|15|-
CASSLGYRVDSPLHF
TGTGCCAGCAGTTTAGGGTACAGGGTTGATTCACCCCTCCACTTT